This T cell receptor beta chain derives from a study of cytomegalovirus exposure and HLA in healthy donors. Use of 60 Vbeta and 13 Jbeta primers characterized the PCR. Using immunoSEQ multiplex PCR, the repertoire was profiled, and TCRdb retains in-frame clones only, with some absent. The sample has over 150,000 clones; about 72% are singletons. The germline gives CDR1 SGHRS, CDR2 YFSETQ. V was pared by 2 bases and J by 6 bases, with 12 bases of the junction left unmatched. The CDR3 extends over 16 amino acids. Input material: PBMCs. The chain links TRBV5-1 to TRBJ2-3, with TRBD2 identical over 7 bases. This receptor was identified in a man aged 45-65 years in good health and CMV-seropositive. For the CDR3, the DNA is TGCGCCAGCAGCTTCCGCAGGGAGGGTATAGGGGATACGCAGTATTTT. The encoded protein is CASSFRREGIGDTQYF.